In this sample, the clone carrying this T cell receptor (beta chain) turned up a few times. What it binds is unknown. TCRdb re-derived calls from the 5' RACE reads in MiXCR, one entry per CDR3 protein. Among about 260,000 distinct CDR3 sequences, under 20% were seen once, and the ten largest hold roughly 23%. The V gene end was trimmed by 3 bases and the J gene end by 5 bases; junction bases not matched to a gene: 13. There are 19 residues in the CDR3. The germline V gene has CDR1 SGHVS and CDR2 FQNEAQ. The data originate from a study of T-cell memory formation after mild COVID-19. Study-wide points: Contracting CD4+ clones sat mainly in CM and EM; CD8+ in EMRA. Contracting clones, day 15 to 85, had balanced CD4/CD8, and later expanders favored CD4+.

The receptor's source is a young man who had mild COVID-19 (a few samples of this study predate the infection). Cell type and time point are not known. This chain connects TRBV7-8 to TRBJ2-1; 13 nucleotides align to TRBD2. The sequenced material came from PBMCs or a T cell subset sorted from them (not recorded which). DNA for the CDR3: TGTGCCAGCAGCTTCGGCGGGGCGACTAGCGGGGGGATCCACAATGAGCAGTTCTTC. It is translated as CASSFGGATSGGIHNEQFF.